This T cell receptor (beta chain) was documented in a study of T cell repertoires in cytomegalovirus infection. Study-level background: Public TCR beta signatures provided an indication of both CMV infection and a matching HLA type. Points from the study as a whole: In two of eight donors, the top clonotype was HLA-C-restricted CMV-specific. Carriers of CMV and the relevant HLA type were discriminated by public TCR beta frequency.

Remarks on this clonotype: Its antigen remains unidentified.

MiXCR, run by TCRdb on the reads, gives a single entry per CDR3 protein. The data show 450,000 to 650,000 distinct CDR3 sequences, 26% seen once. The V segment lost 1 base and the J segment 3 bases; nucleotides outside the gene matches: 8. CDR3 length: 16 amino acids. Germline CDR1 is SGHRS and CDR2 is YFSETQ. The specimen was PBMCs. This clonotype was sampled from a human donor in good health (CMV status not recorded). Some clones in this sample may be carry-over from other donors' samples. The genes are TRBV5-1 and TRBJ2-3, with 7 bases that match TRBD2. The CDR3 reads CASSLRASGPTDTQYF. CDR3 sequence (DNA): TGCGCCAGCAGCTTGAGGGCTAGCGGCCCGACAGATACGCAGTATTTT.